The following is a T cell receptor (beta chain) sequence with its context. The record originates from a study of blood T cell repertoires in COVID-19. For the study at large: There were acute and convalescent COVID-19 samples, and they came from the United States, Italy and Spain.

The germline CDR1 and CDR2 sequences are LGHDT and YNNKEL (reference sequence). V lost 4 bases, J lost 1 base, and 5 bases lay in between. This CDR3 is built from 12 residues. Sequenced by immunoSEQ multiplex PCR; TCRdb stores in-frame clones only, minus some. The repertoire holds fewer than 150,000 clones, with around 83% as singletons. The participants were between roughly 18 and 89 years old and came from some 23 US areas. Participants reported their clinical history, and cohort assignment relied on those reports. This chain joins TRBV3-1 (or the pseudogene TRBV3-2) and TRBJ2-7, with no clear D. The sequenced sample was PBMCs or T cells enriched from blood (not recorded which). The TCR originated in a young man who had recovered from COVID-19. The CDR3 region is CASSRASYEQYF. Written as DNA, the CDR3 is TGTGCCAGCAGCCGGGCGTCCTACGAGCAGTACTTC.